This T cell receptor (beta chain) is from a study of blood T cell repertoires in COVID-19. While infection was still active, Seattle patients were enrolled and then followed longitudinally. In the authors' workflow: Amplification of reference gene primers provided the estimated nucleated cell counts. Repertoires were generated with immunoSEQ multiplex PCR, while TCRdb's copy carries only in-frame clones and drops some. D and trimming were read from the DNA, whereas the V and J calls and clone size are those reported in that table. In the table there are around 57,000 clones, roughly 87% of which are singletons. The TCR originated in a woman aged 80 or older with COVID-19, enrolled during active disease. Material: peripheral blood.

CDR3 in DNA: TGTGCCAGCAGCGTAGCGGGGGGCAAAGAGACCCAGTACTTC. This translates into CASSVAGGKETQYF. The J gene is TRBJ2-5, the V gene TRBV9, with D possibly matching TRBD2 (7 bases). This CDR3 is 14 amino acids long. V was pared by 0 bases and J by 3 bases, with 9 bases between. CDR1 and CDR2 (germline): SGDLS, YYNGEE.